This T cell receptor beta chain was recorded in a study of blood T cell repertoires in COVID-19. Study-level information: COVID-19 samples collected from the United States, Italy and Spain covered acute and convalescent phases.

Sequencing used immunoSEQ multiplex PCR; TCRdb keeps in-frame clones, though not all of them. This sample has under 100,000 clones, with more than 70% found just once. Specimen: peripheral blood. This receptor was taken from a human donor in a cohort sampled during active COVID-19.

CDR3 sequence (DNA): TGCGCCAGCAGCTTGGGGTCAGGGGCAAGCACTGAAGCTTTCTTT. Protein product: CASSLGSGASTEAFF. This chain connects TRBV5-1 to TRBJ1-1, with D possibly TRBD1 on 6 matching bases. The CDR3 has 15 amino acids. V was clipped by 0 bases and J by 4 bases, with 13 bases between them. Per the germline V gene, CDR1 is SGHRS and CDR2 is YFSETQ.